Detailed here is one T cell receptor beta chain. As yet, its antigen is unknown. Clones were sequenced by immunoSEQ multiplex PCR, and TCRdb holds only the in-frame ones, with some missing. The sample consists of roughly 45,000 clones, approximately 81% of them appearing once. Trimming cost V 1 base and J 7 bases; bases outside gene matches: 10. The CDR3 length is 16 residues. Per the germline V gene, CDR1 is SEHNR and CDR2 is FQNEAQ (reference sequence). This sample is drawn from a study of PD-L1 blockade in urothelial cancer. Study-wide results and caveats: Tumor-associated clones in blood expanded more at 3 weeks in durable-benefit patients.

The sample's time point: peripheral blood 6 weeks after treatment start. The starting material was PBMCs, obtained around atezolizumab (anti-PD-L1) treatment. V usage is TRBV7-9 and J usage is TRBJ2-1; 7 nucleotides line up with TRBD2. This receptor was obtained from a man in his 70s with urothelial cancer. CDR3 sequence reads: CASSLEAGKAGNEQFF. The CDR3, as DNA: TGTGCCAGCAGCTTAGAAGCGGGAAAAGCGGGGAATGAGCAGTTCTTC.